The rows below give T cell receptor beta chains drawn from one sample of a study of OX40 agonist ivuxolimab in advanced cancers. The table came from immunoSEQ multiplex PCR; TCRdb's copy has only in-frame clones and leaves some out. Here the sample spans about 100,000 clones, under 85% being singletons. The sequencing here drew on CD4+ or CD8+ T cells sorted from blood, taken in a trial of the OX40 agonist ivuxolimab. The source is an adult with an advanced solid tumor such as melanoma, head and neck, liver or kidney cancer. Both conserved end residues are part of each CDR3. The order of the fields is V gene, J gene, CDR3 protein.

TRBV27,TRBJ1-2,CASRTGNYGYTF
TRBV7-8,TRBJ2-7,CASSPYRQGAMYEQYF
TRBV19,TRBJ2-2,CASSQKTGLGTGELFF
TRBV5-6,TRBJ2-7,CASSLAVQGVGLRSYEQYF
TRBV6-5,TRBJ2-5,CASSSSPSGAETQYF
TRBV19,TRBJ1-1,CASSKTGSPEAFF
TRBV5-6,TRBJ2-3,CASSSSGLAGPDTQYF
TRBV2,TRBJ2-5,CASAPRGGTTRQETQYF
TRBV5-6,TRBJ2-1,CASSLLGKPNNEQFF
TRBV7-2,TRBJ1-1,CASSRPGTRYWGTEAFF
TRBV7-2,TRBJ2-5,CASSAVGGETQYF
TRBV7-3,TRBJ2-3,CASSPGPSGALDTQYF
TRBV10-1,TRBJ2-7,CASTTGGRHEQYF
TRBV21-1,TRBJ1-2,CASSKCGDSFYGYTF
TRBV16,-,CASSQSAGQNYEQYF
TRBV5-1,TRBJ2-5,CASRGAGNQETQYF
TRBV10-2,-,CATGREAPYYEQYF
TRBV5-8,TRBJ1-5,CASSLRGSNQPQHF
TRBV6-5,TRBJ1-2,CASSLSLGQDYGYTF
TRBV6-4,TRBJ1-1,CASSDPWRATEAFF
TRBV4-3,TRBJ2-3,CASSLETSSTDTQYF
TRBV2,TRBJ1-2,CASSDSPRGGYTF
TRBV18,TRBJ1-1,CASSPPGQGHTEAFF
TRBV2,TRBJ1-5,CASSLYRGSNQPQHF
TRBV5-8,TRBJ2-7,CASSFPRLVGDEQYF